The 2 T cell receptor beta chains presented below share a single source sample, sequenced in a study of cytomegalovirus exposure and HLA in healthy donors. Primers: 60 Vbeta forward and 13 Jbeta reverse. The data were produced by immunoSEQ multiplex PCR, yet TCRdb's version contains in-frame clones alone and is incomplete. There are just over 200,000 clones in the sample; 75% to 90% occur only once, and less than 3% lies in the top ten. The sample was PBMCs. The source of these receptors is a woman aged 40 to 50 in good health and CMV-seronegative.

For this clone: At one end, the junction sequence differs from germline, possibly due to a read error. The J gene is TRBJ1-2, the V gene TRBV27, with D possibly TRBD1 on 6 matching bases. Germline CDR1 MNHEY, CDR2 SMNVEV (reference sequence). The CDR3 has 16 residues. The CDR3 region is CAGSLTPTGFDYGYTF. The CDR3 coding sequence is TGTGCCGGCAGCCTGACCCCTACAGGGTTTGACTATGGCTACACCTTC.

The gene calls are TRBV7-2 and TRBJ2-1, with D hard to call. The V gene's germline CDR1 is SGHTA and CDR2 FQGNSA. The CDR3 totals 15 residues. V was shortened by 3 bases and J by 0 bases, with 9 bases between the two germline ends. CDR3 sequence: CASSFDKSSYNEQFF. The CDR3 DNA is TGTGCCAGCAGCTTCGACAAAAGCTCCTACAATGAGCAGTTCTTC.